Shown below are 25 T cell receptor beta chains from a single sample sequenced in a study of healthy donors' naive CD4 and CD8 T cells. Each TCR library used 450 to 600 ng of total RNA and a linear amplification protocol. Each CDR3 protein gets one entry after TCRdb re-called the reads with MiXCR. The table includes 150,000 to 200,000 distinct CDR3 sequences, 74% detected once. The sequenced sample was naive CD4+ and CD8+ T cells sorted from blood, pooled from several donors. The source of these receptors is a pool of human donors in good health; the sample pools cells from several healthy donors.

J is TRBJ2-1 and V is TRBV19, with D unclear. The germline CDR1 and CDR2 sequences are LNHDA and SQIVND (reference sequence). The CDR3 extends over 13 amino acids. V lost 2 bases and J 5 bases, leaving 7 bases between the germline ends. CDR3 amino acids: CASSISDNNEQFF. In DNA form, the CDR3 reads TGTGCCAGTAGTATATCGGATAACAATGAGCAGTTCTTC.

The rearrangement uses TRBV19 and TRBJ2-7, with TRBD2 matching 7 bases. The CDR3 runs to 14 residues. Germline V lookup: CDR1 LNHDA, CDR2 SQIVND (reference sequence). V shed 4 bases and J 6 bases; nucleotides not matched to a gene: 9. CDR3 sequence reads: CASSTAPAGAEQYF. Written as DNA, the CDR3 is TGTGCCAGTAGTACCGCCCCCGCGGGAGCCGAGCAGTACTTC.

This chain connects TRBV6-6 to TRBJ2-2, with a weak D call TRBD1 (6 bases). Trimming stripped 6 bases from V and 2 bases from J, with 13 bases between. Germline V gene sequence: CDR1 MNHNY, CDR2 SVGAGI (reference sequence). This CDR3 is 15 amino acids long. The CDR3 spells CASRLPGHNTGELFF. Here the CDR3 DNA reads TGTGCCAGCAGGCTACCGGGACACAACACCGGGGAGCTGTTTTTT.

The chain couples TRBV18 to TRBJ2-1; 8 nucleotides line up with TRBD2. Germline V lookup: CDR1 KGHSH, CDR2 LQKENI. J gave up 8 bases and V 1 base, and 4 bases lay outside the gene matches. The CDR3 spans 14 residues. The CDR3 nucleotides are TGTGCCAGCTCACCACTGCGGGAGGTCTATGAGCAGTTCTTC. Protein: CASSPLREVYEQFF.

The CDR3 reads CASTRAGGGYEQYF. For the CDR3, the DNA is TGTGCCAGTACCCGTGCAGGGGGCGGCTACGAGCAGTACTTC. The rearrangement uses TRBV19 and TRBJ2-7; 8 bases align to TRBD1. The V and J ends lost 7 bases and 3 bases, in that order; junction bases with no gene match: 8. The CDR3 totals 14 residues. Germline V lookup: CDR1 LNHDA, CDR2 SQIVND (reference sequence).

This clonotype was seen just once. This chain joins TRBV6-5 and TRBJ2-1; no clear D. The CDR3 has 13 residues. The germline CDR1 and CDR2 sequences are MNHEY and SVGAGI. V gave up 5 bases and J gave up 3 bases, with 8 bases separating them. CDR3 coding DNA: TGTGCCAGCAGTCCGACGGACTACAATGAGCAGTTCTTC. It translates to CASSPTDYNEQFF.

This chain connects TRBV19 to TRBJ2-3; D is unresolved. This CDR3 is 14 amino acids long. Germline V gives CDR1 LNHDA, CDR2 SQIVND (reference sequence). V lost 4 bases to trimming and J lost 3 bases, with 11 bases between them. The CDR3 spells CASSTPAWTDTQYF. In DNA form, the CDR3 reads TGTGCCAGTAGTACCCCCGCTTGGACAGATACGCAGTATTTT. The full variable domain, with the rest looked up from reference TRBV19 and TRBJ2-3, is DGGITQSPKYLFRKEGQNVTLSCEQNLNHDAMYWYRQDPGQGLRLIYYSQIVNDFQKGDIAEGYSVSREKKESFPLTVTSAQKNPTAFYLCASSTPAWTDTQYFGPGTRLTVL.

The V gene is TRBV29-1, the J gene TRBJ1-2, with no clear D. The V and J ends lost 3 bases and 8 bases respectively, with 13 bases between them. Per germline, CDR1 SQVTM and CDR2 ANQGSEA. CDR3 size: 12 residues. The DNA for the CDR3 is TGCAGCGTTGAGTCCGCTGTGCGGGGCTACACCTTC. Protein product: CSVESAVRGYTF.

The DNA of the CDR3 is TGTGCCAGCAGCTCCGGGACAGGCAACATCTATGGCTACACCTTC. It specifies CASSSGTGNIYGYTF. The V call is TRBV12-3 or TRBV12-4, the J call TRBJ1-2; 8 positions match TRBD1. This CDR3 spans 15 amino acids. V gave up 6 bases and J gave up 4 bases; unmatched junction bases: 10.

The genes are TRBV6-5 and TRBJ2-7, with 9 bases lining up with TRBD1. This CDR3 is 15 amino acids long. Unmatched junction bases numbered 9, after V lost 6 bases and J lost 3 bases. The V gene's germline CDR1 is MNHEY and CDR2 SVGAGI. The CDR3 loop reads CASSRTGTGHYEQYF. CDR3 DNA sequence: TGTGCCAGCAGCCGCACCGGGACAGGGCACTACGAGCAGTACTTC.

The rearrangement joins TRBV6-6 to TRBJ2-3, with D unclear. This CDR3 region has 14 residues. Trimming pared 2 bases from V and 2 bases from J, leaving 8 bases between. Germline V lookup: CDR1 MNHNY, CDR2 SVGAGI (reference sequence). The CDR3 sequence: CASSYGVPTDTQYF. CDR3 DNA: TGTGCCAGCAGTTACGGGGTGCCCACAGATACGCAGTATTTT.

The chain recombines TRBV10-3 with TRBJ1-1; tentatively, D is TRBD1 (5 bases). This CDR3 is built from 15 residues. The V gene lost 2 bases and the J gene lost 5 bases, with 15 bases spanning the gap. The germline V gene encodes CDR1 ENHRY and CDR2 SYGVKD. CDR3 in amino acids: CAISEPLTVVTEAFF. Here the CDR3 DNA reads TGTGCCATCAGTGAGCCACTGACAGTCGTTACTGAAGCTTTCTTT.

V gene TRBV5-6 combines with J gene TRBJ2-1; D is possibly TRBD2 (5 bases). The CDR3 sequence is 17 residues long. Germline V lookup: CDR1 SGHDT, CDR2 YYEEEE. V was clipped by 2 bases and J by 6 bases, with 21 bases between them. The CDR3 loop reads CASSFGPLARLRNEQFF. In DNA form, the CDR3 reads TGTGCCAGCAGCTTCGGTCCTTTAGCGCGGTTGCGCAATGAGCAGTTCTTC.

V usage is TRBV6-5 and J usage is TRBJ1-5; 8 positions agree with TRBD1. The junction had 8 bases not matched to a gene; V was cut back by 6 bases and J by 4 bases. CDR3 length: 15 amino acids. Germline values: CDR1 MNHEY, CDR2 SVGAGI. In DNA, the CDR3 is TGTGCCAGCAGAGGACGACAGGGGCCAAATCAGCCCCAGCATTTT. Protein product: CASRGRQGPNQPQHF.

This clonotype was seen a single time. The chain combines TRBV27 with TRBJ2-1; no definite D call. CDR3 length: 16 residues. V was shortened by 4 bases and J by 2 bases, with 15 bases between the two germline ends. Germline values: CDR1 MNHEY, CDR2 SMNVEV (reference sequence). The CDR3 DNA follows: TGTGCCAGCAGTTCCCGAGGAGTGGGAACCTACAATGAGCAGTTCTTC. It encodes CASSSRGVGTYNEQFF.

The table lists this clonotype with a count of one. V usage is TRBV7-8 and J usage is TRBJ2-3; TRBD2 matches at 8 bases. V shed 2 bases, J shed 0 bases, and the junction held 7 bases outside the gene matches. CDR3 size: 17 residues. Looked up from germline, CDR1 is SGHVS and CDR2 is FQNEAQ. CDR3 DNA sequence: TGTGCCAGCAGCTTATTCCTAGCGGGCTCCAGCACAGATACGCAGTATTTT. Translation: CASSLFLAGSSTDTQYF.

This chain links TRBV5-1 with TRBJ2-4; D not resolved. This CDR3 has 15 residues. Trimming removed 6 bases from V and 8 bases from J, with 21 bases in between. Germline V CDR1 and CDR2: SGHRS, YFSETQ. As DNA, the CDR3 is TGCGCCAGCAACCGTGGGGAAAGGCGAGTGGACATTCAGTACTTC. This translates into CASNRGERRVDIQYF.

This chain joins TRBV6-6 and TRBJ1-3; 8 bases match TRBD1. Unmatched junction bases numbered 11, after V lost 0 bases and J lost 4 bases. The CDR3 runs 18 residues. Germline V gene lookup returns CDR1 MNHNY and CDR2 SVGAGI (reference sequence). DNA for the CDR3: TGTGCCAGCAGTTACTCGAAAGGACAGGGAGTCGTAGGAAACACCATATATTTT. This codes for CASSYSKGQGVVGNTIYF.

This chain joins TRBV6-5 and TRBJ2-7; D is uncertain. CDR3 length: 14 amino acids. Trimming shortened V by 8 bases and J by 0 bases, and 14 bases separated the two germline ends. Per germline, CDR1 MNHEY and CDR2 SVGAGI. CDR3 coding DNA: TGTGCCAGCTCGAAGGACCCAAGCTCCTACGAGCAGTACTTC. Its protein is CASSKDPSSYEQYF.

The chain recombines TRBV27 with TRBJ2-1; 8 bases agree with TRBD2. Germline CDR1 MNHEY, CDR2 SMNVEV (reference sequence). The CDR3 has 14 amino acids. V was clipped by 6 bases and J by 4 bases; unmatched bases: 5. CDR3 protein: CASRPGLGYNEQFF. The CDR3 coding sequence is TGTGCCAGCAGGCCGGGACTAGGGTACAATGAGCAGTTCTTC.

A few counts support this clonotype. The chain links TRBV10-2 to TRBJ1-2; weak D call: TRBD1 (6 bases). The CDR3 is 14 amino acids. Germline V gene lookup returns CDR1 WSHSY and CDR2 SAAADI. The germline V and J ends were trimmed by 8 bases and 4 bases, with 17 bases remaining between them. The CDR3 protein is CASSTRQGIYGYTF. The CDR3 nucleotides read TGCGCCAGCTCAACCCGCCAGGGGATCTATGGCTACACCTTC.

The rearrangement uses TRBV19 and TRBJ1-6, with 7 bases lining up with TRBD1. Germline lookup yields CDR1 LNHDA and CDR2 SQIVND (reference sequence). V shed 4 bases and J 2 bases; nucleotides not matched to a gene: 5. This CDR3 is built from 16 residues. The CDR3 DNA is TGTGCCAGTAGTACAGACAGGGTCGCCTATAATTCACCCCTCCACTTT. Protein product: CASSTDRVAYNSPLHF. Together with reference TRBV19 and TRBJ1-6, the CDR3 gives the full variable domain: DGGITQSPKYLFRKEGQNVTLSCEQNLNHDAMYWYRQDPGQGLRLIYYSQIVNDFQKGDIAEGYSVSREKKESFPLTVTSAQKNPTAFYLCASSTDRVAYNSPLHFGNGTRLTVT.

The chain has TRBV6-5 and TRBJ1-5; a possible D gene is TRBD1 (6 bases). The CDR3 consists of 14 residues. The germline V gene encodes CDR1 MNHEY and CDR2 SVGAGI. V was pared by 6 bases and J by 6 bases, with 15 bases between. The CDR3 here is CASRDSAGPQPQHF. In nucleotides, the CDR3 is TGTGCCAGCAGGGACAGTGCAGGACCTCAGCCCCAGCATTTT.

The gene calls are TRBV6-5 and TRBJ2-1; no reliable D call. V shed 6 bases and J shed 5 bases, with 5 bases lying between them. Looked up from germline, CDR1 is MNHEY and CDR2 is SVGAGI. This CDR3 region has 11 residues. CDR3 nucleotides: TGTGCCAGCAGCCATAACAATGAGCAGTTCTTC. Translating it yields CASSHNNEQFF.

CDR3 sequence (DNA): TGTGCCATCTTGAGGGGACTAGCGGGAGAAAATGAGCAGTTCTTC. This codes for CAILRGLAGENEQFF. The chain uses TRBV6-1 and TRBJ2-1; 14 bases align to TRBD2. The CDR3 runs to 15 residues. V lost 10 bases, J lost 7 bases, and 9 bases stayed unmatched. Germline loops: CDR1 MNHNS, CDR2 SASEGT.